This T cell receptor (beta chain) was identified in a study of T-cell memory formation after mild COVID-19. MiXCR, applied by TCRdb to the 5' RACE reads, yields one record per CDR3 protein. The sample lists some 65,000 distinct CDR3 sequences, 16% occurring once. General study findings and limits: Pre-infection memory held some responding clones, suggesting pre-existing cross-reactive T cells responded.

As regards this clonotype: What it binds is unknown.

The CDR3 is made up of 14 amino acids. Trimming left V 3 bases short and J 0 bases short, with 9 bases between. The germline gives CDR1 LNHDA, CDR2 SQIVND (reference sequence). J is TRBJ2-7 and V is TRBV19; D unclear. The sequence derives from an adult woman who had mild COVID-19 (a few samples of this study predate the infection). Cell type and time point are not known. The sequencing sample was made of PBMCs or a T cell subset sorted from them (not recorded which). The CDR3 DNA reads as TGTGCCAGTAGTATGAGTGTCAGCTCCTACGAGCAGTACTTC. Translated, it gives CASSMSVSSYEQYF.